The 23 T cell receptor beta chains reported below all come from one sample, sequenced in a study of human T cells and chemical hapten exposure. TCRdb itself ran the RACE reads through MiXCR, one entry per CDR3 protein. The repertoire consists of about 80,000 distinct CDR3 sequences, with 10% occurring once and the leading ten covering 2% to 2.5%. Described time point: patch test 2, 6 weeks after DPC sensitization. Treatment noted: therapeutic diphenylcyclopropenone sensitization with weekly scalp DPC. Sequences were derived from whole blood, sampled in connection with sensitization to the hapten diphenylcyclopropenone (DPC). All receptors derive from a woman in her 30s with alopecia areata. Some clones in this sample may be carry-over from other donors' samples.

In its sample, this clonotype was seen many times. The chain is built from TRBV6-2 or TRBV6-3 and TRBJ2-5; D ambiguous. Trimming cost V 4 bases and J 0 bases, with 9 bases left between them. CDR1 MNHEY and CDR2 SVGEGT come from the germline V gene. The CDR3 covers 14 residues. The CDR3 DNA follows: TGTGCCAGCAGTTTCGTGGAGTACCAAGAGACCCAGTACTTC. It codes for CASSFVEYQETQYF.

This clonotype was seen many times. The CDR3 nucleotides are TGCAGCGGTGTGCTCATCAAAGAGACCCAGTACTTC. This codes for CSGVLIKETQYF. V usage is TRBV29-1 and J usage is TRBJ2-5; no clear D gene. CDR1 and CDR2 (germline): SQVTM, ANQGSEA. The CDR3 is 12 residues long. Trimming removed 7 bases at V and 3 bases at J, with 12 bases between.

In this sample, this clonotype turned up many times. This chain's CDR3 is CASSVEEGTEAFF. The DNA of the CDR3 is TGTGCCAGCAGTGTCGAGGAAGGCACTGAAGCTTTCTTT. The J gene is TRBJ1-1, the V gene TRBV6-4; D unclear. In germline, CDR1 is MRHNA, CDR2 SNTAGT. The CDR3 contains 13 residues. Between the trimmed V and J ends, which lost 4 bases and 4 bases, there was a span of 10 bases.

V is TRBV6-2 or TRBV6-3 and J is TRBJ2-5; D unresolved. This CDR3 region has 14 residues. Trimming removed 4 bases from V and 0 bases from J, with 9 bases in between. The germline V gene has CDR1 MNHEY and CDR2 SVGEGT. The DNA for the CDR3 is TGTGCCAGCAGTTTTACTAACAACCAAGAGACCCAGTACTTC. Its translation: CASSFTNNQETQYF.

There are many counts of this clonotype. The V and J genes are TRBV6-5 and TRBJ1-6; D gene ambiguous. This CDR3 spans 14 amino acids. CDR1 and CDR2 (germline): MNHEY, SVGAGI. Between the trimmed V and J ends, which lost 4 bases and 7 bases, there was a span of 11 bases. CDR3 DNA sequence: TGTGCCAGCAGTTTCCTGGGCAGCAATTCACCCCTCCACTTT. Protein product: CASSFLGSNSPLHF.

This chain uses TRBV18 with TRBJ1-4; D is undetermined. The CDR3 is 13 amino acids. V lost 3 bases to trimming and J lost 7 bases, with 9 bases between them. CDR1 is KGHSH, CDR2 LQKENI, per germline. This chain's CDR3 is CASSPGVSEKLFF. The CDR3 region has the DNA TGTGCCAGCTCACCCGGCGTATCTGAAAAACTGTTTTTT.

This clonotype was found a few times. This sequence joins TRBV28 and TRBJ2-7; D tentatively fits TRBD1 or TRBD2 (5 bases each). Trimming stripped 3 bases from V and 5 bases from J, with 8 bases between. Looked up from germline, CDR1 is MDHEN and CDR2 is SYDVKM. CDR3 length: 12 amino acids. CDR3 sequence reads: CASSFRGDEQYF. DNA for the CDR3: TGTGCCAGCAGTTTCAGAGGGGACGAGCAGTACTTC.

This clonotype was observed many times. The chain combines TRBV5-4 with TRBJ2-7, with 7 bases identical to TRBD1. J lost 4 bases, V lost 0 bases, and 4 bases had no gene match. The CDR3 spans 14 residues. CDR1 and CDR2 (germline): SGHNT, YYREEE (reference sequence). The CDR3 loop is CASSLGQGRYEQYF. DNA of the CDR3: TGTGCCAGCAGCTTGGGACAGGGAAGGTACGAGCAGTACTTC.

The chain employs TRBV30 and TRBJ2-1, with TRBD1 matching over 9 bases. The CDR3 covers 16 residues. Unmatched junction bases numbered 18, after V lost 7 bases and J lost 8 bases. CDR1 and CDR2 (germline): GTSNPN, SVGIG (reference sequence). This chain's CDR3 is CAFESGTGSSSDEQFF. CDR3 bases: TGTGCCTTCGAGTCCGGGACAGGGTCATCCTCCGATGAGCAGTTCTTC.

This clonotype was recorded many times. The J gene is TRBJ2-7, the V gene TRBV14; D remains unclear. This CDR3 comprises 12 residues. Germline V gives CDR1 SGHDN, CDR2 FVKESK. Trimming took off 4 bases at V and 6 bases at J, with 10 bases between the two ends. CDR3 nucleotides: TGTGCCAGCAGCCCAGGTGGCGGCGAGCAGTACTTC. Protein: CASSPGGGEQYF.

This sequence joins TRBV4-3 and TRBJ1-2; 10 nucleotides line up with TRBD1. J lost 2 bases, V lost 0 bases, and 0 bases had no gene match. Germline CDR1 LGHNA, CDR2 YSLEER. This CDR3 comprises 15 residues. DNA for the CDR3: TGCGCCAGCAGCCAAGAGACAGGGGGCAACTATGGCTACACCTTC. It codes for CASSQETGGNYGYTF.

This clonotype was seen repeatedly, ten times or more. The rearrangement links TRBV12-3 or TRBV12-4 to TRBJ1-1, with 7 bases aligning to TRBD1. V dropped 6 bases and J dropped 4; count of bases not matched to a gene: 17. The CDR3 is 17 amino acids. As DNA, the CDR3 is TGTGCCAGCAGCCCTCGGACAGGCCCCAAAAGGGTCACTGAAGCTTTCTTT. It specifies CASSPRTGPKRVTEAFF.

About this clonotype itself: A much larger clone sits a single nucleotide away, making a read error possible. The genes are TRBV18 and TRBJ1-1, with 11 bases matching TRBD1. The CDR3 runs to 17 residues. From germline, CDR1 is KGHSH and CDR2 LQKENI. J lost 0 bases, V lost 4 bases, and 7 bases had no gene match. Written as DNA, the CDR3 is TGTGCCAGCTCACTTGCCGGGACAGGGGGGATGAACACTGAAGCTTTCTTT. Translated, it gives CASSLAGTGGMNTEAFF.

This clonotype was seen many times. The V and J genes are TRBV24-1 and TRBJ2-6; D may be TRBD1 or TRBD2 (5 bases each). V gave up 9 bases and J gave up 4 bases, with 21 bases separating them. The CDR3 has 17 amino acids. The V gene's germline CDR1 is KGHDR and CDR2 SFDVKD. The CDR3 sequence: CATGGISRADGANVLTF. The CDR3 DNA reads TGTGCCACCGGGGGAATTTCTCGGGCCGACGGGGCCAACGTCCTGACTTTC.

This clonotype was detected a few times. V and J are TRBV29-1 and TRBJ1-2; D is unclear. The CDR3 loop spans 12 amino acids. V was shortened by 0 bases and J by 6 bases, with 8 bases between the two germline ends. CDR1 and CDR2 (germline): SQVTM, ANQGSEA. CDR3 nucleotide sequence: TGCAGCGTTGAAGAATTAGGAGATGGCTACACCTTC. Its translation: CSVEELGDGYTF.

This clonotype was picked up many times. V is TRBV21-1 and J is TRBJ2-5; no DNA check was done on the table's D call, TRBD2. TRBV21-1 is classified as a pseudogene. There are 15 residues in the CDR3. CDR3 sequence reads: CASSIKGPPEETQYF. CDR3 nucleotides: TGTGCCAGCAGCATAAAGGGCCCCCCGGAAGAGACCCAGTACTTC.

This sequence joins TRBV4-3 and TRBJ2-1, with TRBD2 matching over 9 bases. The germline V gene encodes CDR1 LGHNA and CDR2 YSLEER. This CDR3 has 14 residues. Trimming cost V 1 base and J 9 bases; bases outside gene matches: 4. CDR3 bases: TGCGCCAGCAGCCAAGGCGGGAGGGCCACTGAGCAGTTCTTC. Translating gives CASSQGGRATEQFF.

This clonotype was counted between two and nine times. The chain employs TRBV29-1 and TRBJ2-1; the match to TRBD2 covers 7 bases. J was trimmed by 9 bases and V by 5 bases; bases with no gene match: 7. This CDR3 has 12 residues. CDR1 and CDR2 from the germline V gene are SQVTM and ANQGSEA. Written as DNA, the CDR3 is TGCAGCGTTAGGTTTGGGGGGGGTGAGCAGTTCTTC. This sequence encodes CSVRFGGGEQFF.

This clonotype was detected many times. The chain has TRBV20-1 and TRBJ2-1, with TRBD1 matching over 7 bases. The CDR3 covers 13 residues. Germline CDR1 and CDR2: DFQATT and SNEGSKA (reference sequence). V was clipped by 3 bases and J by 4 bases; unmatched bases: 3. CDR3: CSARTGKYNEQFF. The CDR3 DNA is TGCAGTGCTAGGACAGGGAAATACAATGAGCAGTTCTTC.

This clonotype was counted many times. The J gene is TRBJ2-1, the V gene TRBV28; TRBD1 aligns across 10 bases. Germline-derived CDR1 and CDR2 are MDHEN and SYDVKM. Trimming at V came to 6 bases and at J to 1 base, leaving 9 bases not matched to a gene. The CDR3 is 17 residues long. The CDR3 bases are TGTGCCAGCAGCCCAAGACAGGGGGCTAGGTCCTACAATGAGCAGTTCTTC. Translation: CASSPRQGARSYNEQFF. The variable domain in full, with the rest retrieved from reference TRBV28 and TRBJ2-1, is DVKVTQSSRYLVKRTGEKVFLECVQDMDHENMFWYRQDPGLGLRLIYFSYDVKMKEKGDIPEGYSVSREKKERFSLILESASTNQTSMYLCASSPRQGARSYNEQFFGPGTRLTVL.

At least ten counts were recorded for this clonotype. The chain combines TRBV20-1 with TRBJ2-7, with D possibly matching TRBD2 (5 bases). Trimming removed 4 bases from V and 2 bases from J, with 12 bases in between. Germline CDR1 reads DFQATT; CDR2 reads SNEGSKA (reference sequence). The CDR3 consists of 13 residues. This CDR3 reads CSAIGDGAYEQYF. CDR3 sequence (DNA): TGCAGTGCTATCGGTGACGGGGCCTACGAGCAGTACTTC.

This clonotype was seen ten or more times. J is TRBJ2-2 and V is TRBV5-1; D may be TRBD1 or TRBD2 (5 bases each). CDR1 SGHRS and CDR2 YFSETQ come from the germline V gene. This CDR3 comprises 16 residues. Trimming stripped 6 bases from V and 1 base from J, with 16 bases between. Written as DNA, the CDR3 is TGCGCCAGCACTATTCTGGGACGCCTGAACACCGGGGAGCTGTTTTTT. It translates to CASTILGRLNTGELFF.

This clonotype was seen ten or more times. The rearrangement uses TRBV29-1 and TRBJ2-2, with D maybe TRBD2 (5 bases). CDR1 and CDR2 from the germline V gene are SQVTM and ANQGSEA. V was trimmed by 4 bases and J by 6 bases, leaving 12 bases between them. This CDR3 contains 13 residues. The CDR3 sequence is CSVGARVPGELFF. The CDR3 bases are TGCAGCGTTGGGGCGAGGGTACCCGGGGAGCTGTTTTTT.